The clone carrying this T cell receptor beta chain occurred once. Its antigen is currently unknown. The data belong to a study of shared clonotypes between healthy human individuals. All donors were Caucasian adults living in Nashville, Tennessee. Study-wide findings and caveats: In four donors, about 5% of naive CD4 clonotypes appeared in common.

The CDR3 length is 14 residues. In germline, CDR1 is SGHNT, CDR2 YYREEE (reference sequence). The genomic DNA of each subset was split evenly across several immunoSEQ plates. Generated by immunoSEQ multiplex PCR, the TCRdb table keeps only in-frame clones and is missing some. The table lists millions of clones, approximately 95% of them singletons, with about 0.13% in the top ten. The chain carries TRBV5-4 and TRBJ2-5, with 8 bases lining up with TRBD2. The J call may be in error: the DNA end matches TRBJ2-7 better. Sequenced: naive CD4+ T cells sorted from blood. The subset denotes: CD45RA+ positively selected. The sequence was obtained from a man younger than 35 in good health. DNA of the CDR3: TGTGCCAGCCCAACCTCGGGGGGGTCCTACGAGCAGTACTTC. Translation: CASPTSGGSYEQYF.